The clone carrying this TCR beta chain has a handful of counts. These data come from a study of blood T cell repertoires in COVID-19. In the study overall: Whether acute or convalescent, the COVID-19 samples came from the United States, Italy and Spain.

With V trimmed by 5 bases and J by 4 bases, 10 bases remained unmatched. Germline V gene lookup returns CDR1 SGHAT and CDR2 FQNNGV. This CDR3 contains 16 residues. In the authors' methods: Amplified reference gene primers provided the basis for estimating nucleated cell counts. Some clones are missing from TCRdb's copy, which holds only in-frame ones; the method was immunoSEQ multiplex PCR. Clone size and V and J calls were adopted from that table, with D and trimming inferred from the DNA. The sample yields roughly 500,000 clones, 80% to 90% seen once. The Seattle patients, enrolled during active infection, were followed longitudinally.

The source material was peripheral blood. The genes are TRBV11-2 and TRBJ2-2; TRBD1 matches at 7 bases. The sequence derives from a man younger than 35 with COVID-19, enrolled during active disease. The CDR3 sequence: CASSQTSGQLTGELFF. The CDR3 bases are TGTGCCAGCAGCCAAACGTCGGGACAGCTCACCGGGGAGCTGTTTTTT.